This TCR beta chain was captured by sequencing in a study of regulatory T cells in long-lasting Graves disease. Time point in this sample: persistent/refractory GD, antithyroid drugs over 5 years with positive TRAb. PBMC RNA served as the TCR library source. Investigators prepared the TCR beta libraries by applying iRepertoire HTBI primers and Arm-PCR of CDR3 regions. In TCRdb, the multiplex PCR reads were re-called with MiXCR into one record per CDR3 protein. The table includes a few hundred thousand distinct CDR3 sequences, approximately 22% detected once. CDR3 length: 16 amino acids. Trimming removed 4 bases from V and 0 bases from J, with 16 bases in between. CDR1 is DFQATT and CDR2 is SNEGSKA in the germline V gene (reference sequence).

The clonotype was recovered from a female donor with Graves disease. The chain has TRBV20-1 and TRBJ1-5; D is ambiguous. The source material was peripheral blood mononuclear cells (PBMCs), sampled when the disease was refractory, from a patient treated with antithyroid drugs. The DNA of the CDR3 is TGCAGTGCTAATGAAGTCAATTACTATAGCAATCAGCCCCAGCATTTT. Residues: CSANEVNYYSNQPQHF.